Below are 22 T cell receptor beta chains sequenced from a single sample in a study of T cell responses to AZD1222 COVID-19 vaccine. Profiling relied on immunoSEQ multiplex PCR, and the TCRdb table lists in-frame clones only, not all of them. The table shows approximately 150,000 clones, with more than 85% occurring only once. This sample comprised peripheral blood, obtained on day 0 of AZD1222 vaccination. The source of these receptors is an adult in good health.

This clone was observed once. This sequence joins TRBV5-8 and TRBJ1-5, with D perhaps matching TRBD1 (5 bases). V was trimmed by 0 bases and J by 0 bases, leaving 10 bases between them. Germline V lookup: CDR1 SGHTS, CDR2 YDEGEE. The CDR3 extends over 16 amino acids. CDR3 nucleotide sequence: TGTGCCAGCAGCTTGGGCGGCAGGGCTAGCAATCAGCCCCAGCATTTT. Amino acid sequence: CASSLGGRASNQPQHF.

CDR3 sequence: CASSTWTYDGYTF. The DNA for the CDR3 is TGTGCCAGCAGTACCTGGACCTACGATGGCTACACCTTC. The J gene is TRBJ1-2, the V gene TRBV5-5; no definite D call. The CDR3 length is 13 residues. Trimming stripped 5 bases from V and 6 bases from J, with 14 bases between. Per germline, CDR1 SGHKS and CDR2 YYEKEE (reference sequence).

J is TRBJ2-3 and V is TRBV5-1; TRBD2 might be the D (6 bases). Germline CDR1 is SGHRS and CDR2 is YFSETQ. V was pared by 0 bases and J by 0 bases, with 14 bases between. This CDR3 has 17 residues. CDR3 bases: TGCGCCAGCAGCTTGGCCTTCGGGACTCCTAGCACAGATACGCAGTATTTT. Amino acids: CASSLAFGTPSTDTQYF.

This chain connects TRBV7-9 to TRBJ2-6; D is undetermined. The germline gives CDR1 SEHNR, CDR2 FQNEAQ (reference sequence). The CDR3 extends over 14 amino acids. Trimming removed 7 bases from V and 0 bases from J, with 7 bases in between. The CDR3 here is CASKAVSGANVLTF. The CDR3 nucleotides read TGTGCCAGCAAGGCGGTCTCTGGGGCCAACGTCCTGACTTTC.

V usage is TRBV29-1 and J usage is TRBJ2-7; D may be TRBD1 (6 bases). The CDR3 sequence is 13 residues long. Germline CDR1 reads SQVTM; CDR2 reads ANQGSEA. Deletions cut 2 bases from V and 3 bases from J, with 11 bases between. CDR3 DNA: TGCAGCGTTGAATGGGACACCAGCTACGAGCAGTACTTC. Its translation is CSVEWDTSYEQYF.

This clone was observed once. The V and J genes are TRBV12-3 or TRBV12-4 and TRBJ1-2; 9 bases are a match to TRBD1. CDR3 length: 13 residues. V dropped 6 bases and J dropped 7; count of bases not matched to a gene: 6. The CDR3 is CASSSTGGSGYTF. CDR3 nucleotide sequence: TGTGCCAGCAGCTCTACAGGGGGCAGTGGCTACACCTTC.

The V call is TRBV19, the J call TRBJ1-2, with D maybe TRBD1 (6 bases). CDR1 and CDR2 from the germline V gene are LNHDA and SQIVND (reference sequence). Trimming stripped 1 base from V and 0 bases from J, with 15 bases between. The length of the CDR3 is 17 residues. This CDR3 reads CASSIVQGFPANYGYTF. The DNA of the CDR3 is TGTGCCAGTAGTATAGTACAGGGTTTCCCAGCTAACTATGGCTACACCTTC.

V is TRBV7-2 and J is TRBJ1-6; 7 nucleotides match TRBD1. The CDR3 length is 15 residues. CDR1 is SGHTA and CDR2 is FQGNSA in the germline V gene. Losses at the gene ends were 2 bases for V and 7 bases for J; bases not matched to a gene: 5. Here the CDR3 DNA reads TGTGCCAGCAGCTTAATGGGACAGTCAAATTCACCCCTCCACTTT. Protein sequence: CASSLMGQSNSPLHF.

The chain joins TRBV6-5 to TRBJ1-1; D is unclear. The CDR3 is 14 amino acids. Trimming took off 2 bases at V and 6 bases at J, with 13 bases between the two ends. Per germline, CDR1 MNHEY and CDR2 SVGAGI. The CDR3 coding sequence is TGTGCCAGCAGTTACAAAGCTAGGGTCGCTGAAGCTTTCTTT. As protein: CASSYKARVAEAFF.

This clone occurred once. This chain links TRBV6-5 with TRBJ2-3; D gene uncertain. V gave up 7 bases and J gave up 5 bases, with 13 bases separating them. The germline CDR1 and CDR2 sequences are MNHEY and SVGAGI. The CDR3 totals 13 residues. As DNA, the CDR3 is TGTGCCAGCAAACCATCAGCAATAGATACGCAGTATTTT. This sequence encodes CASKPSAIDTQYF.

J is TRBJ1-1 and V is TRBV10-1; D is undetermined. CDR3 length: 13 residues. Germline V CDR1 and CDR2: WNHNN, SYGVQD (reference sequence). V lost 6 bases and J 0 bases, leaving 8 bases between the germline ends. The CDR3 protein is CASRLTVNTEAFF. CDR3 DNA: TGCGCCAGCAGACTGACGGTGAACACTGAAGCTTTCTTT.

The CDR3 sequence: CASSTTGTSNQPQHF. The CDR3 region has the DNA TGTGCCAGTAGTACCACAGGGACTAGCAATCAGCCCCAGCATTTT. This chain uses TRBV19 with TRBJ1-5, with D possibly TRBD1 on 6 matching bases. From germline, CDR1 is LNHDA and CDR2 SQIVND (reference sequence). Trimming removed 4 bases from V and 0 bases from J, with 10 bases in between. CDR3 length: 15 residues.

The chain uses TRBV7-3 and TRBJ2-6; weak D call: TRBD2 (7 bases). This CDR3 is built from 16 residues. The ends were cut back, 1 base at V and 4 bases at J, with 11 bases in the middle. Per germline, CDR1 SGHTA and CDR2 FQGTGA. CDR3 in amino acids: CASSLRRGPGANVLTF. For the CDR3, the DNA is TGTGCCAGCAGCTTAAGGCGGGGGCCGGGGGCCAACGTCCTGACTTTC.

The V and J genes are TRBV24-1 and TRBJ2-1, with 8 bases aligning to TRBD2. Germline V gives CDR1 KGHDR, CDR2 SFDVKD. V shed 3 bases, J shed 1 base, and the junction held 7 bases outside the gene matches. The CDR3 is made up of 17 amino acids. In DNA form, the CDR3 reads TGTGCCACCAGTGATACGGTAGCGGGACCATCCTACAATGAGCAGTTCTTC. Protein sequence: CATSDTVAGPSYNEQFF.

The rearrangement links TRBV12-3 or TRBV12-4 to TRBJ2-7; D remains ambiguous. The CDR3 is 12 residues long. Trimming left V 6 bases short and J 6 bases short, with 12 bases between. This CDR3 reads CASSQEVGEQYF. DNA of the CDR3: TGTGCCAGCAGCCAAGAGGTGGGCGAGCAGTACTTC.

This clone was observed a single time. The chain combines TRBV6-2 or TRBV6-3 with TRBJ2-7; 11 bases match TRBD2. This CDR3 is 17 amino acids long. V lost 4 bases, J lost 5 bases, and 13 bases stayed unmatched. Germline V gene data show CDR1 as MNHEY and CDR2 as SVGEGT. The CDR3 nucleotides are TGTGCCAGCAGTTCTTACGGTAGCGGGGGGGCCATGGACGAGCAGTACTTC. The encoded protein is CASSSYGSGGAMDEQYF.

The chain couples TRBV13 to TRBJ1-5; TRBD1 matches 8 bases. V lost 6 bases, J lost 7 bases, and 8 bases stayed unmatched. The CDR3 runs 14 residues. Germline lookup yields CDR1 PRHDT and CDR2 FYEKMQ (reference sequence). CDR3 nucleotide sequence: TGTGCCAGCAGTCCAGGGGGCGCCGGGCAGCCCCAGCATTTT. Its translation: CASSPGGAGQPQHF.

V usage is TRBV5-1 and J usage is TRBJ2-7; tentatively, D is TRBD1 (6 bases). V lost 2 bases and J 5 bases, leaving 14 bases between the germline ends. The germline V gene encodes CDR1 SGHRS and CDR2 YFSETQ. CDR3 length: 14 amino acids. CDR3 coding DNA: TGCGCCAGCAGCTTAGAACAGGGTTTCGACGAGCAGTACTTC. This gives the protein CASSLEQGFDEQYF.

The DNA of the CDR3 is TGTGCCAGCAGCTTAGCTTCGAACACCGGGGAGCTGTTTTTT. Translating it yields CASSLASNTGELFF. The chain links TRBV11-2 to TRBJ2-2; D ambiguous. This CDR3 is built from 14 residues. Trimming took off 1 base at V and 0 bases at J, with 3 bases between the two ends. Germline V gene sequence: CDR1 SGHAT, CDR2 FQNNGV. The entire variable domain, with the rest obtained from reference TRBV11-2 and TRBJ2-2, is as follows: EAGVAQSPRYKIIEKRQSVAFWCNPISGHATLYWYQQILGQGPKLLIQFQNNGVVDDSQLPKDRFSAERLKGVDSTLKIQPAKLEDSAVYLCASSLASNTGELFFGEGSRLTVL.

CDR3 protein: CASRSSFNADTTQYF. CDR3 bases: TGTGCCAGCAGGTCTTCCTTTAACGCGGACACAACCCAGTACTTC. This chain joins TRBV28 and TRBJ2-5; TRBD1 might be the D (5 bases). The ends were cut back, 6 bases at V and 8 bases at J, with 22 bases in the middle. There are 15 residues in the CDR3. CDR1 is MDHEN, CDR2 SYDVKM, per germline.

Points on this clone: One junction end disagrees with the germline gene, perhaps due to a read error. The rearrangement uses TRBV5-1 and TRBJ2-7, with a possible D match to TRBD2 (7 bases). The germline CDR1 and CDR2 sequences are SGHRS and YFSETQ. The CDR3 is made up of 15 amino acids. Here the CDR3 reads CASRLTTGRVYEQYF. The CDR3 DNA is TGCGCCAGCCGCTTGACTACAGGGAGGGTCTACGAGCAGTACTTC.

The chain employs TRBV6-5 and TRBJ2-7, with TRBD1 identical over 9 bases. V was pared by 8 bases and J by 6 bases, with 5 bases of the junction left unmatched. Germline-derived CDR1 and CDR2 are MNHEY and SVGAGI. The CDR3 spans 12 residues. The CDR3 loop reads CASGQGISEQYF. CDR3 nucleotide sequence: TGTGCCAGCGGACAGGGGATATCCGAGCAGTACTTC.